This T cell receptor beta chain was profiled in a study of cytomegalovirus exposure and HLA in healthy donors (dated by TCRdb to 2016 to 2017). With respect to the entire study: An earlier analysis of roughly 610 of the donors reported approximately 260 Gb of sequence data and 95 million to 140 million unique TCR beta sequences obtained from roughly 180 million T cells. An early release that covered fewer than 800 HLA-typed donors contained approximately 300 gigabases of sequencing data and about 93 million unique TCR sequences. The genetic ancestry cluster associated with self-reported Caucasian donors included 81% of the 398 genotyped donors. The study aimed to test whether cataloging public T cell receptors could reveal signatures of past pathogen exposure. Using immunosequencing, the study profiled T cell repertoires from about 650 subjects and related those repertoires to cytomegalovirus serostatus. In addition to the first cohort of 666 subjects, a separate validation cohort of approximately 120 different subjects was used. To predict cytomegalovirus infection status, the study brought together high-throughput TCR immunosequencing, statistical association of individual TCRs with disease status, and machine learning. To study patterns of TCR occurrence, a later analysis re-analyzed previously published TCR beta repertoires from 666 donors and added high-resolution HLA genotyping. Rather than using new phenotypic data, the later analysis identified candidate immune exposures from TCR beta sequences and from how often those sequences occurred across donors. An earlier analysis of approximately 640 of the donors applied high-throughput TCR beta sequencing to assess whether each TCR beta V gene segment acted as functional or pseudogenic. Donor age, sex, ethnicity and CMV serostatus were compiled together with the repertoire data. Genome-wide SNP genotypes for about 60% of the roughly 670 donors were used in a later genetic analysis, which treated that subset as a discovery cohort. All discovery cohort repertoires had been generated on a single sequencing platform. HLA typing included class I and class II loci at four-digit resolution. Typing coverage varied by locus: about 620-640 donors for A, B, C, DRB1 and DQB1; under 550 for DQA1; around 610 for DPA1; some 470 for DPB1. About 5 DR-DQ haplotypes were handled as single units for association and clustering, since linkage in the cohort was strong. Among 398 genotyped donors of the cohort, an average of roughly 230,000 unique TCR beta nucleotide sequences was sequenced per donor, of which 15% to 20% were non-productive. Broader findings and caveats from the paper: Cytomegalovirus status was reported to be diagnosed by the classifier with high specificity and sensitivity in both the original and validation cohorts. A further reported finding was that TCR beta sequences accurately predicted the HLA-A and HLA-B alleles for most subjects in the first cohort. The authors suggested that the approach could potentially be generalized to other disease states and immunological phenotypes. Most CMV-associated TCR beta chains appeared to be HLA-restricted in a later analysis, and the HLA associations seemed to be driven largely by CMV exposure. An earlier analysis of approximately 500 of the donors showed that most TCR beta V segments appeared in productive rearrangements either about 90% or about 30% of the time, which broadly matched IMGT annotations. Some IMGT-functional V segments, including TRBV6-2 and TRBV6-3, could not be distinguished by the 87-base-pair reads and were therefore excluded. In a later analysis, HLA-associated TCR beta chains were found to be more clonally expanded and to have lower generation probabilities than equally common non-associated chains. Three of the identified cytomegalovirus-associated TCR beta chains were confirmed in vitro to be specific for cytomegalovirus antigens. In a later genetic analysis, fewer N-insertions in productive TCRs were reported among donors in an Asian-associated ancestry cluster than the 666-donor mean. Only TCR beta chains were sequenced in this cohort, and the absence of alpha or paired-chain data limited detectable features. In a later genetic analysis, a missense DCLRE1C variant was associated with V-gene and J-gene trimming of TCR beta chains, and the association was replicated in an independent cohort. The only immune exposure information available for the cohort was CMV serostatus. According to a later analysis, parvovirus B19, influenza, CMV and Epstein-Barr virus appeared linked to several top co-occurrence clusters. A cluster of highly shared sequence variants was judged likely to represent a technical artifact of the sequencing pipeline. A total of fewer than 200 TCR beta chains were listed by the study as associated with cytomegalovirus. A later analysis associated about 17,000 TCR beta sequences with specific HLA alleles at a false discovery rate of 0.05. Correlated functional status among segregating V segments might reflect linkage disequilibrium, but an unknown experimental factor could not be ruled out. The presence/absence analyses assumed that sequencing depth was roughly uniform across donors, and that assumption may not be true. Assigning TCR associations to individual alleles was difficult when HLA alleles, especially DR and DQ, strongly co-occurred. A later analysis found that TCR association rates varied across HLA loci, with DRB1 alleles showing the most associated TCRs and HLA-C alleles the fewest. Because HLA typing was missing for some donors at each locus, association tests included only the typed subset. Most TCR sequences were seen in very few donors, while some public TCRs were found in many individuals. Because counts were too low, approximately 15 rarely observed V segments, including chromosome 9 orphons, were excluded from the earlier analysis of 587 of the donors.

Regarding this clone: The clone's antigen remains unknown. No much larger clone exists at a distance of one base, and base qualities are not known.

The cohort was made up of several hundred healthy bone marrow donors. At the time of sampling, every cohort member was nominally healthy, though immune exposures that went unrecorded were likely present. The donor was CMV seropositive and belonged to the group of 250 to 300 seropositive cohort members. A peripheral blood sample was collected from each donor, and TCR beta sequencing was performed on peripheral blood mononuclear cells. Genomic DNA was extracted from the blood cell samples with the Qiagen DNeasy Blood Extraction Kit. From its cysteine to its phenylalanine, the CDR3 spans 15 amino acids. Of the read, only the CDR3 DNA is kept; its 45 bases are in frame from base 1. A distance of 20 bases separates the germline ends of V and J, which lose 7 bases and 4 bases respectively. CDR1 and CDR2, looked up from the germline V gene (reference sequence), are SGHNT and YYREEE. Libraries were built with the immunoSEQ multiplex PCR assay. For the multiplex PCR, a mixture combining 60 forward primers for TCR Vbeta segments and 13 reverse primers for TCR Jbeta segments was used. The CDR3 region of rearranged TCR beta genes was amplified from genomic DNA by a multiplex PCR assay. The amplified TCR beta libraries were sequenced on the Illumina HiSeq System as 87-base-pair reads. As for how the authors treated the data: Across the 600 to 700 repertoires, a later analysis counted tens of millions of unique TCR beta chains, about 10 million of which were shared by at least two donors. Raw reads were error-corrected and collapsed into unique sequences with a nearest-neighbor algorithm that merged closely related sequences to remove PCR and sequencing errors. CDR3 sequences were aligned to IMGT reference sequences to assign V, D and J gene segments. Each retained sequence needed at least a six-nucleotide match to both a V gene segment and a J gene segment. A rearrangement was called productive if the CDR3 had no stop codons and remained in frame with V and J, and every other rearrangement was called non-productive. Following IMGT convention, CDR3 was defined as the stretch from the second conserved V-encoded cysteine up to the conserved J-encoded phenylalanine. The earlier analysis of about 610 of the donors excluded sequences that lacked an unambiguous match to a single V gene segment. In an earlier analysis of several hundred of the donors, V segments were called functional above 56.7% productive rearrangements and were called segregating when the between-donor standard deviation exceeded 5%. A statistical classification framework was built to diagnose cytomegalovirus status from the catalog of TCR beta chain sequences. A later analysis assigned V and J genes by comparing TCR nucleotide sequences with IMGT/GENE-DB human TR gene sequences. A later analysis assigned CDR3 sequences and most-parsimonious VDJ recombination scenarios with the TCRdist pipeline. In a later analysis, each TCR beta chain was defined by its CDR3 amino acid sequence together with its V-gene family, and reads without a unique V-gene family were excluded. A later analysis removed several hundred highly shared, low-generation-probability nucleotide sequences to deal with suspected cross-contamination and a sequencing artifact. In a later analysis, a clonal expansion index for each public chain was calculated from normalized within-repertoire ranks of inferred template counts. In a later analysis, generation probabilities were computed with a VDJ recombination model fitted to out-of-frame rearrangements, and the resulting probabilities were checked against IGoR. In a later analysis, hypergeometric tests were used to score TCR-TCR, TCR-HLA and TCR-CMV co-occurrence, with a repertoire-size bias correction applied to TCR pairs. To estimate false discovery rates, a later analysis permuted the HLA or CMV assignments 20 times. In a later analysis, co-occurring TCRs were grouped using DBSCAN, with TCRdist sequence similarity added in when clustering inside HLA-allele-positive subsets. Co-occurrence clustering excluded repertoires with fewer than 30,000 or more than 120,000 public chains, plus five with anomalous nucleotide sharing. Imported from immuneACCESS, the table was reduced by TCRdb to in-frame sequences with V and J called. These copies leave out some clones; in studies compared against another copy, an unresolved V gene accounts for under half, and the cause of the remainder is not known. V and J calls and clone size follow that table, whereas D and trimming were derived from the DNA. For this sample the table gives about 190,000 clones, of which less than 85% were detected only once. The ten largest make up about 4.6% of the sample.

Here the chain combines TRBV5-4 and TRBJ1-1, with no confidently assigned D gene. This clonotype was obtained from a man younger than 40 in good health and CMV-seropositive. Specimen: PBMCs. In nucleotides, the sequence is TGTGCCAGCCTTCCCCGGCAGGTCCCCCTCACTGAAGCTTTCTTT. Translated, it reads CASLPRQVPLTEAFF.